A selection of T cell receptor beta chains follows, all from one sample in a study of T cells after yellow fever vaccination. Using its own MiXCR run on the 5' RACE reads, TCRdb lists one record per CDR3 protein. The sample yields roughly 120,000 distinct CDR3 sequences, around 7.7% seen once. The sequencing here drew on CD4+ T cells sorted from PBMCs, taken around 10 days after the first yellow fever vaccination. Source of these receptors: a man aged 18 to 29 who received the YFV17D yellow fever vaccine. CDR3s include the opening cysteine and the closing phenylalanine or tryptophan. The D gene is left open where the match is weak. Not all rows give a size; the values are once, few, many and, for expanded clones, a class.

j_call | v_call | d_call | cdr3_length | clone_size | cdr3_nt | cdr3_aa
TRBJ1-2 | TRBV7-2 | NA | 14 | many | TGTGCCAGCAGCTTAGATTGGCAGAACTATGGCTACACCTTC | CASSLDWQNYGYTF
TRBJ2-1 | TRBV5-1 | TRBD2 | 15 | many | TGCGCCAGCAGCTTCCAGGGACTAGCGTTCGATGAGCAGTTCTTC | CASSFQGLAFDEQFF
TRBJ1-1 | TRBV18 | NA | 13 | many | TGTGCCAGCTCCCCTTATTTCAGGGCTGAAGCTTTCTTT | CASSPYFRAEAFF
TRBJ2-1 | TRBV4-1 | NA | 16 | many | TGCGCCAGCAGCCAACCCCGGGACCGAAATTGGCATGAGCAGTTCTTC | CASSQPRDRNWHEQFF
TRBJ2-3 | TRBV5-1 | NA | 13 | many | TGCGCCAGCAGCTTGAGGGCTGCAGATACGCAGTATTTT | CASSLRAADTQYF
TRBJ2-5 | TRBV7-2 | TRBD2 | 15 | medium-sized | TGTGCCAGCAGCTTAGACGGGACTAGCGGGGAGACCCAGTACTTC | CASSLDGTSGETQYF
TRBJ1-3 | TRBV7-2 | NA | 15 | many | TGTGCCAGCAGCTTAGTAAAGGGGGAAGGAAACACCATATATTTT | CASSLVKGEGNTIYF
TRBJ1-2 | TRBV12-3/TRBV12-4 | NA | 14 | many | TGTGCCAGCAGTTTCGGCGCCTCATGGAGTGGCTACACCTTC | CASSFGASWSGYTF
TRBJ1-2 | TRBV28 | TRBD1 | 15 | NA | TGTGCCAGCAGTCCGGGGCAGGGGGGGGAATATGGCTACACCTTC | CASSPGQGGEYGYTF
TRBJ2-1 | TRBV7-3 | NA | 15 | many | TGTGCCAGCAGCTTATCCGTCGGCTCCTACAATGAGCAGTTCTTC | CASSLSVGSYNEQFF
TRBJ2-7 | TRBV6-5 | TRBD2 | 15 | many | TGTGCCAGCAGTTACTCTAGCGGGAATCCCTACGAGCAGTACTTC | CASSYSSGNPYEQYF
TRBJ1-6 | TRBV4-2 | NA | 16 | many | TGTGCCAGCAGCCAAGATGGGGGGGGGAGGAATTCACCCCTCCACTTT | CASSQDGGGRNSPLHF
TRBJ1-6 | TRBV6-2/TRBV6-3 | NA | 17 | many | TGTGCCAGCAGCCGAAATCGGGACGGACGCTATAATTCACCCCTCCACTTT | CASSRNRDGRYNSPLHF
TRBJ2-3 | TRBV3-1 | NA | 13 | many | TGTGCCAGCAGCCAAGGAGGGGGAGATACGCAGTATTTT | CASSQGGGDTQYF
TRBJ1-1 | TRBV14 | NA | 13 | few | TGTGCCAGCAGCCAAATCATAGAAACTGAAGCTTTCTTT | CASSQIIETEAFF
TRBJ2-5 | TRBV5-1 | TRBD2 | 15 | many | TGCGCCAGTCATTCCGTTCCGGGGGGGGAAGAGACCCAGTACTTC | CASHSVPGGEETQYF
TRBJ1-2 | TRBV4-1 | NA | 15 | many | TGCGCCAGCAGCCAAGAGAAGGGGACCTACTATGGCTACACCTTC | CASSQEKGTYYGYTF
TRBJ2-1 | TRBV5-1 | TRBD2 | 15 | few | TGCGCCAGCAGCCCCCTAGCGGGGGGATACAATGAGCAGTTCTTC | CASSPLAGGYNEQFF
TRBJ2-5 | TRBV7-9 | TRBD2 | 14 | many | TGTGCCAGCAACCCTAGCGGGGGCCAAGAGACCCAGTACTTC | CASNPSGGQETQYF
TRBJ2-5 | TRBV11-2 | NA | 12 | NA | TGTGCCAGCTCCAGACCGCGAGAGACCCAGTACTTC | CASSRPRETQYF
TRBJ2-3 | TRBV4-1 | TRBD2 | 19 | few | TGCGCCAGCGCGCCCGCCCCGACTAGCGGGGGGGCTGGCACAGATACGCAGTATTTT | CASAPAPTSGGAGTDTQYF
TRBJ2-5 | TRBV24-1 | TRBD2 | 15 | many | TGTGCCACCAGTGATACGGGGGGGAAACAAGAGACCCAGTACTTC | CATSDTGGKQETQYF
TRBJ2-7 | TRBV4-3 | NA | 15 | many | TGCGCCAGCAGCCAAGATATCAGGGACTCCTACGAGCAGTACTTC | CASSQDIRDSYEQYF
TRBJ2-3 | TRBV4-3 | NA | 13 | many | TGCGCCAGCAGCCAAGAGGGTACAGATACGCAGTATTTT | CASSQEGTDTQYF
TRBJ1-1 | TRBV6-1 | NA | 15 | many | TGTGCCAGCAGTGAAGCAGGCGTAGGGAACACTGAAGCTTTCTTT | CASSEAGVGNTEAFF
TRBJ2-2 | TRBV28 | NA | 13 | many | TGTGCCAGCAGTTTTTGGGCCACCGGGGAGCTGTTTTTT | CASSFWATGELFF
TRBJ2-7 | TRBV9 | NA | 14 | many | TGTGCCAGCAGCGCAACGGAATACCGCTACGAGCAGTACTTC | CASSATEYRYEQYF
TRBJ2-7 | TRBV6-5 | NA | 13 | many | TGTGCCAGCACCATCCCCCCTCTCAACGAGCAGTACTTC | CASTIPPLNEQYF
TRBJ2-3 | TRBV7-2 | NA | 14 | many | TGTGCCAGCAGCTTGCGGACGTTGGAGGATACGCAGTATTTT | CASSLRTLEDTQYF
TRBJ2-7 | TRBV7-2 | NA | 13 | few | TGTGCCAGCAGCTTCAGATCCACCTACGAGCAGTACTTC | CASSFRSTYEQYF
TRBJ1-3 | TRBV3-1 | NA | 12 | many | TGTGCCAGCAGCCAAGTGACGAACACCATATATTTT | CASSQVTNTIYF
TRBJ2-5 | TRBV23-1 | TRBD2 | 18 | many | TGCGCCAGCAGTCCCCCGGGACTAGCGGGGGTTTTTGGGGAGACCCAGTACTTC | CASSPPGLAGVFGETQYF
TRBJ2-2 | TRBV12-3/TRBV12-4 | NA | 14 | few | TGTGCCAGCAGTTTTTGGGGGATTACCGGGGAGCTGTTTTTT | CASSFWGITGELFF
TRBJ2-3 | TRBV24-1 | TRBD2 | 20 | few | TGTGCCACCAGTGACTACGGGACTAGCGGGGGGCGGTTCGCATGGGATACGCAGTATTTT | CATSDYGTSGGRFAWDTQYF
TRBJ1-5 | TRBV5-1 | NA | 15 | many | TGCGCCAGCAGCTCCGGACCGGACAGTTATCAGCCCCAGCATTTT | CASSSGPDSYQPQHF
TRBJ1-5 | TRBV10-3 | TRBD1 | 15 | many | TGTGCCATCAGTGACGGACAGGGAGGCAATCAGCCCCAGCATTTT | CAISDGQGGNQPQHF
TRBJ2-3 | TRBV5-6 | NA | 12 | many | TGTGCCAGCAGACAGTTCGCAGATACGCAGTATTTT | CASRQFADTQYF
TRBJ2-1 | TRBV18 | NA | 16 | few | TGTGCCAGCTCACCGCCAGATTTGTTTTCCTACAATGAGCAGTTCTTC | CASSPPDLFSYNEQFF
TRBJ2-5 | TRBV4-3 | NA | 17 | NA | TGCGCCAGCAGCCAAGAGTTTGAGGGGAGCGGCCAAGAGACCCAGTACTTC | CASSQEFEGSGQETQYF
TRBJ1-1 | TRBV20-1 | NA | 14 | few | TGCAGTGCCCTACAGTCGACGGTGAACACTGAAGCTTTCTTT | CSALQSTVNTEAFF
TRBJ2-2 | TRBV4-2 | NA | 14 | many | TGTGCCAGCAGCCGAGAAACGAACACCGGGGAGCTGTTTTTT | CASSRETNTGELFF
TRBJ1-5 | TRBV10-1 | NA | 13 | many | TGCGCCAGCAGTCGGCGGAGCAATCAGCCCCAGCATTTT | CASSRRSNQPQHF
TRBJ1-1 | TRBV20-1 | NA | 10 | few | TGCAGTGCTAGATGGGTTGAAGCTTTCTTT | CSARWVEAFF
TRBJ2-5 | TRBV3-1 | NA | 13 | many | TGTGCCAGCAGCCGGTCCGACCAAGAGACCCAGTACTTC | CASSRSDQETQYF
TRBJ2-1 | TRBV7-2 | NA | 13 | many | TGTGCCAGCAGCTTAGGGATGCACAATGAGCAGTTCTTC | CASSLGMHNEQFF
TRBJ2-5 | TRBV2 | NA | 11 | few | TGTGCCAGCAGCGAGCAAGAGACCCAGTACTTC | CASSEQETQYF
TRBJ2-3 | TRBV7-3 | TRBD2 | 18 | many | TGTGCCAGCAGCCAGGTGCCTAGCGGGGGGGCCCAGGCAGATACGCAGTATTTT | CASSQVPSGGAQADTQYF
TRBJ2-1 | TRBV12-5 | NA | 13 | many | TGTGCTAGTGGTTTGGTAGGGATCGATGAGCAGTTCTTC | CASGLVGIDEQFF
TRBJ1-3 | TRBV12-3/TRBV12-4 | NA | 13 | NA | TGTGCCAGCAGTTTAGCCCCTGGAAACACCATATATTTT | CASSLAPGNTIYF
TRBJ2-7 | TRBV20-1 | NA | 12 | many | TGCAGTGCTACTACTGTGCTAGACGAGCAGTACTTC | CSATTVLDEQYF
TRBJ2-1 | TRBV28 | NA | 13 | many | TGTGCCAGCAGTTTGGGGCAGAGCAATGAGCAGTTCTTC | CASSLGQSNEQFF
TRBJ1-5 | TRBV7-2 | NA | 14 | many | TGTGCCAGCAGCCCCCAAGGTTTCAATCAGCCCCAGCATTTT | CASSPQGFNQPQHF